The clone carrying this T cell receptor beta chain was found many times. The length of the CDR3 is 13 residues. Germline CDR1 ENHRY, CDR2 SYGVKD. V lost 0 bases, J lost 5 bases, and 8 bases lay in between. MiXCR, applied by TCRdb to the RACE reads, yields one record per CDR3 protein. The top ten hold just over 2.5% of the sample, which has about 380,000 distinct CDR3 sequences, 5% to 6.5% seen once. This record belongs to a study of human T cells and chemical hapten exposure. Study as a whole: Mostly female, the patients presented with alopecia areata, totalis or universalis.

Specified time point: pre-sensitization, week 0. As to treatment: therapeutic diphenylcyclopropenone sensitization with weekly scalp DPC. Prior to each patch test being applied, blood was drawn. Those who donated were patients with alopecia, 18 to 70 years of age, and suitable for DPC. From whole blood left unfractionated, total RNA was extracted. Material: whole blood, obtained in connection with sensitization to the hapten diphenylcyclopropenone (DPC). The sequence was collected from a woman aged 50 to 65 with alopecia areata. Some clones in this sample may be carry-over from other donors' samples. The chain couples TRBV10-3 to TRBJ2-7; TRBD2 is a possible D gene (5 bases). CDR3 protein: CAISESTGNEQYF. CDR3 bases: TGTGCCATCAGTGAGTCAACGGGGAACGAGCAGTACTTC.